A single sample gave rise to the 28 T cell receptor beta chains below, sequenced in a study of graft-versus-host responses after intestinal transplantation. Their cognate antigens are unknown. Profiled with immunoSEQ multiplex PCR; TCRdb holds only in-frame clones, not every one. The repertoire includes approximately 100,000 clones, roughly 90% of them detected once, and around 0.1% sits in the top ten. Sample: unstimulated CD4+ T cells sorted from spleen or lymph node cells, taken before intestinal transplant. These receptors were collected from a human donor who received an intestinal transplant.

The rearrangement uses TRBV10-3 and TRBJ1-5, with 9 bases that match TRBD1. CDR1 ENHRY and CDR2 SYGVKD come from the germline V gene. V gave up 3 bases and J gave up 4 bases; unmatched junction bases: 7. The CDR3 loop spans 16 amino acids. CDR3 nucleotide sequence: TGTGCCATCAGTGACCCCGGACAGGGGTTGAATCAGCCCCAGCATTTT. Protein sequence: CAISDPGQGLNQPQHF.

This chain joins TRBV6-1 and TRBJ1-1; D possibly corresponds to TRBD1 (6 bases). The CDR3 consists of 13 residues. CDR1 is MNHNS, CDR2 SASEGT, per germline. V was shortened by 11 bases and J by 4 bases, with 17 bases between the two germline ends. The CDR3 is CARGRGTGTEAFF. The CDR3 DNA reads TGTGCCCGGGGAAGGGGGACGGGCACTGAAGCTTTCTTT.

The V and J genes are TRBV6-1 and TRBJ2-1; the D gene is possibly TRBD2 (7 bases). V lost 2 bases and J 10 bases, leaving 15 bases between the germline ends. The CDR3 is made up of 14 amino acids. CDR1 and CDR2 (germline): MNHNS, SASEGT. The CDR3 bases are TGTGCCAGCAGTGAACGGGGGGCGGTGGGGGAGCAGTTCTTC. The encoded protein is CASSERGAVGEQFF.

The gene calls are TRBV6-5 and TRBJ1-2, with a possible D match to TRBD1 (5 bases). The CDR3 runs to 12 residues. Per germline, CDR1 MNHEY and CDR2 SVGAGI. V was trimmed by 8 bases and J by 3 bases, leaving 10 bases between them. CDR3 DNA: TGTGCCAGCCAGGGCCCTTACTATGGCTACACCTTC. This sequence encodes CASQGPYYGYTF.

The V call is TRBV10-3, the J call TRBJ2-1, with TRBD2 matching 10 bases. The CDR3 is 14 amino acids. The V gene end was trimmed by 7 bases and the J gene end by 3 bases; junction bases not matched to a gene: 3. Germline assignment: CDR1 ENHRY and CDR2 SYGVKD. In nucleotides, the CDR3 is TGTGCCATCACGCTAGCGGGGGACTACAATGAGCAGTTCTTC. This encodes CAITLAGDYNEQFF.

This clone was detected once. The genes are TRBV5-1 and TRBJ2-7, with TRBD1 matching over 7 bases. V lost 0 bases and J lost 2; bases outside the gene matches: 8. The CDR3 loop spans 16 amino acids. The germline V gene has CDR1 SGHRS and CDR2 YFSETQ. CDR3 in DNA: TGCGCCAGCAGCTTGGGCCCCGGGACAGCACCCTACGAGCAGTACTTC. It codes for CASSLGPGTAPYEQYF.

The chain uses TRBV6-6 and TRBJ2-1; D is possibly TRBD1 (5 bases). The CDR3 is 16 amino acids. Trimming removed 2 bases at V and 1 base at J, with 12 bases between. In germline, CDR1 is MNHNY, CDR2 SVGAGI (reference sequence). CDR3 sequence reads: CASSYRGSVSYNEQFF. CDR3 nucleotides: TGTGCCAGCAGTTACAGGGGTAGTGTATCCTACAATGAGCAGTTCTTC.

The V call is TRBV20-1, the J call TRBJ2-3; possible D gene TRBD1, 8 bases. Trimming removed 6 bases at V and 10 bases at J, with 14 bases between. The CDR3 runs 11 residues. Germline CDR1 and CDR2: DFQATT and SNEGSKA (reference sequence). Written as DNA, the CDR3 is TGCAGTGCCCCAACAGGGGGGGCGCAGTATTTT. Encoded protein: CSAPTGGAQYF.

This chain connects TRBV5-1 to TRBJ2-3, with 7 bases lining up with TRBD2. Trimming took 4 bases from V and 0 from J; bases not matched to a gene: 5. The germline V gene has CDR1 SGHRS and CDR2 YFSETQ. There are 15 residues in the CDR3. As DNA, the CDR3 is TGCGCCAGCAGCCCACTAGCGAGTAGCACAGATACGCAGTATTTT. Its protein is CASSPLASSTDTQYF. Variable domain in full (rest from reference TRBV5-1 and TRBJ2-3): KAGVTQTPRYLIKTRGQQVTLSCSPISGHRSVSWYQQTPGQGLQFLFEYFSETQRNKGNFPGRFSGRQFSNSRSEMNVSTLELGDSALYLCASSPLASSTDTQYFGPGTRLTVL.

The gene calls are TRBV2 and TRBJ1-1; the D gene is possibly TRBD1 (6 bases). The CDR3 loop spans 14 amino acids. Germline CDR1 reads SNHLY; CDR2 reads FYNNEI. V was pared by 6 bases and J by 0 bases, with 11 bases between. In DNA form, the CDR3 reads TGTGCCAGCAGCCTACAGGGACTGAACACTGAAGCTTTCTTT. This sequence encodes CASSLQGLNTEAFF.

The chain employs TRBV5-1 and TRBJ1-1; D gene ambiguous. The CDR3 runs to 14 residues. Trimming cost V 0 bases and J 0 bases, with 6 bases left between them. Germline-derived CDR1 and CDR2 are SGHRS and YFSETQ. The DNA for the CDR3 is TGCGCCAGCAGCTTGGGGCAGATGAACACTGAAGCTTTCTTT. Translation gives CASSLGQMNTEAFF.

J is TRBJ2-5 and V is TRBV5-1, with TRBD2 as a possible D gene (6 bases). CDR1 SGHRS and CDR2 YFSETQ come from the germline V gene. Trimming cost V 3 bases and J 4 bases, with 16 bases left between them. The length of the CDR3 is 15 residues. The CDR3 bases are TGCGCCAGCAGCTGGGACCGGGACGGGAGAGAGACCCAGTACTTC. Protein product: CASSWDRDGRETQYF.

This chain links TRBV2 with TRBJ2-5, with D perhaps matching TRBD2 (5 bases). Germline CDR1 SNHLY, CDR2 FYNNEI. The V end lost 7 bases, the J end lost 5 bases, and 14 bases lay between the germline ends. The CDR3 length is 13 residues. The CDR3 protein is CASTGVAGETQYF. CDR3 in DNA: TGTGCCAGCACCGGGGTGGCTGGTGAGACCCAGTACTTC.

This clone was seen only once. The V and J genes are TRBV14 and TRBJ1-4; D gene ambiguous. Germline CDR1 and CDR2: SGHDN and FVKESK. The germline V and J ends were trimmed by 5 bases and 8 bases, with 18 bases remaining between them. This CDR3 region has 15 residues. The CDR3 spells CASSSLGAAGEKLFF. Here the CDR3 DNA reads TGTGCCAGCAGCTCGTTGGGAGCCGCTGGGGAAAAACTGTTTTTT.

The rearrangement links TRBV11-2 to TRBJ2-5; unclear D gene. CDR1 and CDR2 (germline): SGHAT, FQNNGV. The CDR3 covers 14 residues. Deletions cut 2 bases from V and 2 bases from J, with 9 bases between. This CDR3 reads CASSLWQKQETQYF. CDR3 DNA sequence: TGTGCCAGCAGCTTATGGCAGAAACAAGAGACCCAGTACTTC.

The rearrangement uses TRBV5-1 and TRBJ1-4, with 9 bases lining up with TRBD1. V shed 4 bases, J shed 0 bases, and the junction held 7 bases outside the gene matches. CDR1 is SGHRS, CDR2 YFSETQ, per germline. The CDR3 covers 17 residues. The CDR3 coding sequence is TGCGCCAGCAGCAGGTCCGGGACAGGGTCAACTAATGAAAAACTGTTTTTT. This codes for CASSRSGTGSTNEKLFF.

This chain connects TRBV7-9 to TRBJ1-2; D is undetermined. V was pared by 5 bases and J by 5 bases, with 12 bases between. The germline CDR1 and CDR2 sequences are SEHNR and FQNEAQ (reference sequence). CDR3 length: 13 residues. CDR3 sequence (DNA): TGTGCCAGCAGCCCCCGGGGTTCGTATGGCTACACCTTC. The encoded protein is CASSPRGSYGYTF.

The CDR3 DNA reads as TGTGCCAGCAGCTTTCCTAGCGGCACAGATACGCAGTATTTT. It codes for CASSFPSGTDTQYF. The chain is built from TRBV7-9 and TRBJ2-3, with D tentatively TRBD2 (6 bases). Germline CDR1 reads SEHNR; CDR2 reads FQNEAQ (reference sequence). The CDR3 runs to 14 residues. Trimming stripped 3 bases from V and 1 base from J, with 8 bases between.

CDR3 in amino acids: CAISDRGLTGAEAFF. CDR3 sequence (DNA): TGTGCCATCAGTGATCGAGGTCTCACGGGGGCTGAAGCTTTCTTT. This chain links TRBV10-3 with TRBJ1-1, with D possibly being TRBD1 (5 bases). The V and J ends lost 3 bases and 6 bases respectively, with 17 bases between them. This CDR3 is 15 amino acids long. The germline V gene encodes CDR1 ENHRY and CDR2 SYGVKD.

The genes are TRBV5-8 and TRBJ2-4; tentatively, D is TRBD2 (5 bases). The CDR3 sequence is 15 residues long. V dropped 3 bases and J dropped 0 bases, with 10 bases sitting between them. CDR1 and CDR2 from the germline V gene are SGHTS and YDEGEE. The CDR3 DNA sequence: TGTGCCAGCAGCTCGGGGTCCAGAGCCAAAAACATTCAGTACTTC. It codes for CASSSGSRAKNIQYF.

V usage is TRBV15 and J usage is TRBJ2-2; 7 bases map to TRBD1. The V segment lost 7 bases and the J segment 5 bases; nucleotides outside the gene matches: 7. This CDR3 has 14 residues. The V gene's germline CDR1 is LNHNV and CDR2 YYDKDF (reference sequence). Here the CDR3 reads CATKVQGSTGELFF. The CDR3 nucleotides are TGTGCCACCAAAGTACAGGGGAGTACCGGGGAGCTGTTTTTT.

The CDR3 region is CASSIGGGPQETQYF. The CDR3 DNA is TGTGCCAGTAGTATCGGTGGCGGGCCACAAGAGACCCAGTACTTC. The V gene is TRBV19, the J gene TRBJ2-5, with D perhaps TRBD2 (5 bases). Trimming stripped 3 bases from V and 2 bases from J, with 13 bases between. CDR3 length: 15 amino acids. The germline CDR1 and CDR2 sequences are LNHDA and SQIVND (reference sequence).

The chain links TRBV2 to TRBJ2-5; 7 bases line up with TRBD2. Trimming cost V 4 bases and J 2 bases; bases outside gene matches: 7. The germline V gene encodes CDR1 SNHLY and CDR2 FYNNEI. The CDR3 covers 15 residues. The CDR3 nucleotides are TGTGCCAGCAGTGGTAGGGCTAGCGGACAAGAGACCCAGTACTTC. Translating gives CASSGRASGQETQYF.

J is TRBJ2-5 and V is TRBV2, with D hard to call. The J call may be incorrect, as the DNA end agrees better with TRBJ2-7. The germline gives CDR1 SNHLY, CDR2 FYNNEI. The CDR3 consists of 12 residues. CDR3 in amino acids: CASSGFSYEQYF. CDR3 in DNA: TGTGCCAGCAGTGGGTTCTCCTACGAGCAGTACTTC.

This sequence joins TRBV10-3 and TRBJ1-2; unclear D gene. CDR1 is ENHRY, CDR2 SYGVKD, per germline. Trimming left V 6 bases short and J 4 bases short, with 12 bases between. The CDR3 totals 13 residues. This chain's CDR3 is CAIRPTETYGYTF. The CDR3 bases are TGTGCCATCAGGCCAACAGAAACCTATGGCTACACCTTC.

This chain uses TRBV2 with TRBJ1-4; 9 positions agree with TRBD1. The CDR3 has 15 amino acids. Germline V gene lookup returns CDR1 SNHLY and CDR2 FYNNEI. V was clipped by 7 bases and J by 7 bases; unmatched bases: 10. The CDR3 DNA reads TGTGCCAGCACCTGGGGGGGGACAGGGATTGAAAAACTGTTTTTT. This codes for CASTWGGTGIEKLFF. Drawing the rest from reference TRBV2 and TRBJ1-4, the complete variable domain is EPEVTQTPSHQVTQMGQEVILRCVPISNHLYFYWYRQILGQKVEFLVSFYNNEISEKSEIFDDQFSVERPDGSNFTLKIRSTKLEDSAMYFCASTWGGTGIEKLFFGSGTQLSVL.

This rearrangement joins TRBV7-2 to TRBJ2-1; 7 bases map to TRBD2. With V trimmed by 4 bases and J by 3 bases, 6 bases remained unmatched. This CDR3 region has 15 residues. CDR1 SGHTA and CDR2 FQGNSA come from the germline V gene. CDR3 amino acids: CASSSPGLIYNEQFF. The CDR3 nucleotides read TGTGCCAGCAGCTCCCCGGGACTAATCTACAATGAGCAGTTCTTC.

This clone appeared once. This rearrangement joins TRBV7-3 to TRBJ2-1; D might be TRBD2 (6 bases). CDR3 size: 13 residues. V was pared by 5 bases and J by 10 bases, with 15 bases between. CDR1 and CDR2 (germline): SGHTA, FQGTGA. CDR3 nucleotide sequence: TGTGCCAGCAGCCCTAATCCGGGGGACGAGCAGTTCTTC. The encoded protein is CASSPNPGDEQFF.